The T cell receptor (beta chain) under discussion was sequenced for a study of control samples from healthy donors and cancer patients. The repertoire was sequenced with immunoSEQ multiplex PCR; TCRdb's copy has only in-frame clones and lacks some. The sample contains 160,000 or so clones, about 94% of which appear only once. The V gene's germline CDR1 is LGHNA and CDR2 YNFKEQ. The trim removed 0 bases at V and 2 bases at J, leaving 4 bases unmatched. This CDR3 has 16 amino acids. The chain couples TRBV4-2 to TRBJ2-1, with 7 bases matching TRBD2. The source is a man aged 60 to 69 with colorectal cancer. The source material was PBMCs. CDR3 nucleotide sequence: TGTGCCAGCAGCCAAGATCCTGGGACTACCTACAATGAGCAGTTCTTC. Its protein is CASSQDPGTTYNEQFF.